The TCR beta chain under discussion was sequenced for a study of draining lymph node invasion in breast cancer. Findings of the study overall: Data cannot show where Treg conversion occurs or if converted Tregs recirculate.

TCRdb processed the bulk RNA-seq reads anew with MiXCR; each CDR3 protein has one entry. This sample carries 3,000 or so distinct CDR3 sequences, more than 40% of them seen once, and the ten largest clones take 3.4%. Germline loops: CDR1 MNHEY, CDR2 SMNVEV (reference sequence). CDR3 length equals 13 residues. The junction had 9 bases not matched to a gene; V was cut back by 6 bases and J by 7 bases. The CD4+ CD45RA- CD25high gate defined the sorted memory regulatory T cells. Each tumor-draining lymph node was labeled invaded or non-invaded. As for this clonotype: As yet, its antigen is unknown.

This receptor was obtained from a female donor with luminal breast cancer. V gene TRBV27 combines with J gene TRBJ2-7; 7 bases are a match to TRBD2. Sequencing was performed on sorted memory Tregs from a lymph node. Here the CDR3 DNA reads TGTGCCAGCAGGGAGACTAGCCGAAGAGAGCAGTACTTC. It specifies CASRETSRREQYF.